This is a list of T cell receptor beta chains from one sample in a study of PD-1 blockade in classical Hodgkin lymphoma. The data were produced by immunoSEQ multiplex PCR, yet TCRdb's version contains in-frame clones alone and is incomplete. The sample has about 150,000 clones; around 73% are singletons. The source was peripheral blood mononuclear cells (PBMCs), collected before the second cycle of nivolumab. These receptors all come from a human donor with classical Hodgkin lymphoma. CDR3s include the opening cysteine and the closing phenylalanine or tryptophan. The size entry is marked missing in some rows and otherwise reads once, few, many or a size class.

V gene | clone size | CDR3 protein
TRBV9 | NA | CASSEHGDSAYEQYF
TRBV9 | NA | CASSGTGAEGYTF
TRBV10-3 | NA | CAISDISGLEAFF
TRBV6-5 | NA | CASRVGQVSGGYTF
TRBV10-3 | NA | CAISARNQPQHF
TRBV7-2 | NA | CASSLLDADTQYF
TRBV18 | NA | CASSPAVGTDFTEAFF
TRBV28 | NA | CASSPPVEVLSNTEAFF
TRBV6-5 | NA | CASSYSKGVNQPQHF
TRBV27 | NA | CASSLGESGLEQYF
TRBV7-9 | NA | CASSELGTGGEKLFF
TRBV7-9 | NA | CASSGGWLYNEQFF
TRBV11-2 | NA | CASSLPSRANTGELFF
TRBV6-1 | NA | CASSEYPSGSTYNEQFF
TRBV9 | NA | CASSSGPSTDTQYF
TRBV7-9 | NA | CASSLGRIGQGETGYTF
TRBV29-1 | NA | CSVAMRHGRGSYPYNEQFF
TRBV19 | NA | CASSAGLSNQPQHF
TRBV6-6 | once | CASSSQGPIYNEQFF
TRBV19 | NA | CASSIDLAGETQYF
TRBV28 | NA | CASRYTGELFF
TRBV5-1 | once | CASSFTGGWADTQYF
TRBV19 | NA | CASSFSGTGATTGELFF
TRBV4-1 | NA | CASSQAAGANYGYTF
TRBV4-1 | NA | CASSQWTSGRGVGDNEQFF
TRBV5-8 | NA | CASSYQPGQSYEQYF
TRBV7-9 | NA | CASSLALGEYGYTF
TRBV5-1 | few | CASSLVEPSTGELFF
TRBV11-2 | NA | CASSLDRGTDTQYF
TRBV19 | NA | CASSILDSGTEAFF
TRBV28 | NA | CASSLGGAGNTEAFF
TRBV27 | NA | CASSFERGPNTEAFF
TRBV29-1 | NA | CSARGGGNTIYF
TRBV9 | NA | CASSKDRVGTEAFF
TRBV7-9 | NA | CASSSQGGGEQYF
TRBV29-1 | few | CSATARGNTEAFF
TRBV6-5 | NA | CASSPGPAYEQYF
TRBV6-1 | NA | CASCLAGSGELFF
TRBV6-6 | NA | CASSYTETAVYGYTF
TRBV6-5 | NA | CASSYAGLSSYEQYF
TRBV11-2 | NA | CASSPWTGDRNTIYF
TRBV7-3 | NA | CASSPRASADTQYF
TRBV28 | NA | CASSPPGSNQPQHF
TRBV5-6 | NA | CASNAGQGSYEQYF
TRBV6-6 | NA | CASSVDRTYGYTF
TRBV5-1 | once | CASSLRTSGVNEQFF
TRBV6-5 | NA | CASSYSGQPQETQYF
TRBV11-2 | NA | CASSLWDRNEKLFF
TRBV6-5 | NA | CASSYAYQNYEQYF
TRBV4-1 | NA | CASSQRLAGGQSSYEQYF